These T cell receptor beta chains were read from a single sample in a study of blood T cells in healthy people across ages. TCRdb reprocessed the 5' RACE reads with MiXCR, giving one entry per CDR3 protein. The data contain 650,000 to 1,000,000 distinct CDR3 sequences, around half of them singletons. The sequencing input was blood. Receptor source: an elderly man in good health. The CDR3 runs from the conserved cysteine through the conserved F or W. The order of the fields is V gene, D gene, clone size, J gene, CDR3 protein, CDR3 DNA. D genes are given only for firm matches. Some rows mark clone size as missing; the rest say once, few, many or name a class of expanded clone.

v_call: TRBV28; d_call: TRBD1; clone_size: few; j_call: TRBJ1-5; cdr3_aa: CASSSLHYLGDRGGSNQPQHF; cdr3_nt: TGTGCCAGCAGTTCCCTACATTATTTGGGGGACAGGGGGGGAAGCAATCAGCCCCAGCATTTT
v_call: TRBV7-8; d_call: TRBD2; clone_size: few; j_call: TRBJ2-5; cdr3_aa: CASSLVTGGQETQYF; cdr3_nt: TGTGCCAGCAGCTTAGTTACGGGAGGGCAAGAGACCCAGTACTTC
v_call: TRBV7-9; d_call: TRBD2; clone_size: -; j_call: TRBJ2-3; cdr3_aa: CASSPPPGTSGGTQCF; cdr3_nt: TGTGCCAGCAGCCCGCCGCCCGGGACTAGCGGGGGTACGCAGTGTTTT
v_call: TRBV29-1; d_call: -; clone_size: -; j_call: TRBJ2-4; cdr3_aa: CSVETGNKNIQYF; cdr3_nt: TGCAGCGTTGAGACAGGAAACAAAAACATTCAGTACTTC
v_call: TRBV6-4; d_call: TRBD1; clone_size: -; j_call: TRBJ1-2; cdr3_aa: CASSEAGTGGYGYTF; cdr3_nt: TGTGCCAGCAGTGAAGCCGGGACAGGGGGCTATGGCTACACCTTC
v_call: TRBV29-1; d_call: -; clone_size: many; j_call: TRBJ2-7; cdr3_aa: CSVGGDGSYEQYF; cdr3_nt: TGCAGCGTTGGAGGGGACGGCTCCTACGAGCAGTACTTC
v_call: TRBV3-1; d_call: TRBD2; clone_size: -; j_call: TRBJ2-3; cdr3_aa: CASSLPLAGGRTDTQYF; cdr3_nt: TGTGCCAGCAGCTTGCCTCTAGCGGGAGGACGCACAGATACGCAGTATTTT
v_call: TRBV7-2; d_call: -; clone_size: few; j_call: TRBJ2-4; cdr3_aa: CASSLEPHFAYIQYF; cdr3_nt: TGTGCCAGCAGCTTGGAGCCGCATTTTGCGTACATTCAGTACTTC
v_call: TRBV27; d_call: TRBD2; clone_size: -; j_call: TRBJ2-3; cdr3_aa: CASSWVSGRPTDTQYF; cdr3_nt: TGTGCCAGCAGCTGGGTTAGCGGGAGGCCCACAGATACGCAGTATTTT
v_call: TRBV27; d_call: -; clone_size: -; j_call: TRBJ2-1; cdr3_aa: CASTGENEQFF; cdr3_nt: TGTGCCAGCACAGGCGAAAATGAGCAGTTCTTC